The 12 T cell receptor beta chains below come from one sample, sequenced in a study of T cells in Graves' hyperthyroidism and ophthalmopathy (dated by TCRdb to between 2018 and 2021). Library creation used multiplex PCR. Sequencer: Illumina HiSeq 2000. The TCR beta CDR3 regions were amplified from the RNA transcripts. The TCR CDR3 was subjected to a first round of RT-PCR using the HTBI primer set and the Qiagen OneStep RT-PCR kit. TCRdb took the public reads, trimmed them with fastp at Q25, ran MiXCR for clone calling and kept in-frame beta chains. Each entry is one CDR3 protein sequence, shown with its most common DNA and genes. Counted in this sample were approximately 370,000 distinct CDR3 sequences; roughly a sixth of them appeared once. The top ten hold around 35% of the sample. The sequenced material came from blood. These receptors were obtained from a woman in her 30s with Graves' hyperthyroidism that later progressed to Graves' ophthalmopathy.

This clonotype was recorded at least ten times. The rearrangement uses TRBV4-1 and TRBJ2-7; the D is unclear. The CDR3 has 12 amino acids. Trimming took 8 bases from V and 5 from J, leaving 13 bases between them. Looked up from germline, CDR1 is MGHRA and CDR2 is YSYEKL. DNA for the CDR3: TGCGCCAGCGACCCGCCTCCCAACGAGCAGTACTTC. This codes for CASDPPPNEQYF.

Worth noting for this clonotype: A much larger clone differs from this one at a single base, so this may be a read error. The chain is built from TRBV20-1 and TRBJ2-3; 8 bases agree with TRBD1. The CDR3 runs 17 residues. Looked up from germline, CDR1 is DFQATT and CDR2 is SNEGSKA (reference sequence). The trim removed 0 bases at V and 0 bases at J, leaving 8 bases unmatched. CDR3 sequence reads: CSARDRRAGGSTDTQYF. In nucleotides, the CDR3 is TGCAGTGCTAGAGATCGTCGGGCAGGGGGCAGCACAGATACGCAGTATTTT.

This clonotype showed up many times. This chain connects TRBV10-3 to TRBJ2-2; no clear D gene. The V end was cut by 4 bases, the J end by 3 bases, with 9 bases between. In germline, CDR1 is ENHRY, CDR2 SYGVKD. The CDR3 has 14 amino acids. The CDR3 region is CAISGRQHTGELFF. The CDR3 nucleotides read TGTGCCATCAGTGGTAGGCAGCACACCGGGGAGCTGTTTTTT.

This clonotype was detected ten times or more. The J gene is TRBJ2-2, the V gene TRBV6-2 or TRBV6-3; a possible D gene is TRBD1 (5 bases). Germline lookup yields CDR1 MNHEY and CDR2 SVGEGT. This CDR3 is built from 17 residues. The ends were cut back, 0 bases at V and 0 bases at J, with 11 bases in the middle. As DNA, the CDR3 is TGTGCCAGCAGTTACTCGACGACAGAAACGAACACCGGGGAGCTGTTTTTT. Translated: CASSYSTTETNTGELFF.

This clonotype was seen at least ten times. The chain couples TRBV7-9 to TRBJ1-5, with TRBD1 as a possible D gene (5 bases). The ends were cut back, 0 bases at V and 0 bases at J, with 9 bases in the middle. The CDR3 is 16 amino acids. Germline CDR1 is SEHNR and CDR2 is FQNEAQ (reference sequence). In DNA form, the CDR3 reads TGTGCCAGCAGCTTAGCGGACACCCATAGCAATCAGCCCCAGCATTTT. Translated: CASSLADTHSNQPQHF.

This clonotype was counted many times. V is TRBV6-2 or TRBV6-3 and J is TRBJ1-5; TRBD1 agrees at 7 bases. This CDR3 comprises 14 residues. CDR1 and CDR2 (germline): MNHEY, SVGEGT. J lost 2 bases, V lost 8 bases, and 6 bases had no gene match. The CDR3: CASQNTGGNQPQHF. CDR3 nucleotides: TGTGCCAGCCAAAATACAGGGGGCAATCAGCCCCAGCATTTT.

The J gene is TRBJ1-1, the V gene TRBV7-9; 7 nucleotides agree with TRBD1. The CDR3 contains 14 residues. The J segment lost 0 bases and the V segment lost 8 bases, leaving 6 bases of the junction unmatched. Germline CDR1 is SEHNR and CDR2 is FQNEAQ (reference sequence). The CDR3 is CASDYRGMNTEAFF. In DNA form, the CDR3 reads TGTGCCAGCGACTACAGGGGAATGAACACTGAAGCTTTCTTT. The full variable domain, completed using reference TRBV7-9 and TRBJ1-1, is DTGVSQNPRHKITKRGQNVTFRCDPISEHNRLYWYRQTLGQGPEFLTYFQNEAQLEKSRLLSDRFSAERPKGSFSTLEIQRTEQGDSAMYLCASDYRGMNTEAFFGQGTRLTVV.

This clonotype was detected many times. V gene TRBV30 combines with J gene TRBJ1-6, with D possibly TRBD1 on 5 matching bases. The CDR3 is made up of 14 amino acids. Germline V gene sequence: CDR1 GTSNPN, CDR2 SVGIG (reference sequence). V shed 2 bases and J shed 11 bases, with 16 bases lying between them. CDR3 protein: CAWSLPGRRAPLHF. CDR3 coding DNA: TGTGCCTGGAGTCTCCCGGGACGTCGGGCACCCCTCCACTTT.

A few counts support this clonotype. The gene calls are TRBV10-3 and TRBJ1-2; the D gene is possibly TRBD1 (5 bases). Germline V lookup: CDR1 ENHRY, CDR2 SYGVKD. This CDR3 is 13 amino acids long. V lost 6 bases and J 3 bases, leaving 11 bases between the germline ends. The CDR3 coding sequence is TGTGCCATCAGACCCGACAGAGACTATGGCTACACCTTC. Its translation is CAIRPDRDYGYTF.

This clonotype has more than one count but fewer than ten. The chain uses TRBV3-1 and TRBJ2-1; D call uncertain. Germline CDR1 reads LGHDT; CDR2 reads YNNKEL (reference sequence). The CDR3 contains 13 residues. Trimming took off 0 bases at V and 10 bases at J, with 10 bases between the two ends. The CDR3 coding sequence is TGTGCCAGCAGCCAAGAGCCAAGAACCGAGCAGTTCTTC. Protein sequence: CASSQEPRTEQFF.

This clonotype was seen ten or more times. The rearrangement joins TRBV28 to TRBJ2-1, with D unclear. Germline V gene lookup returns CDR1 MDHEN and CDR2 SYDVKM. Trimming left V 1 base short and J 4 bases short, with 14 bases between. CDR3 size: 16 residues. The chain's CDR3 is CASSLFAPSRYNEQFF. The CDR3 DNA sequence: TGTGCCAGCAGTTTATTCGCCCCTTCTCGATACAATGAGCAGTTCTTC.

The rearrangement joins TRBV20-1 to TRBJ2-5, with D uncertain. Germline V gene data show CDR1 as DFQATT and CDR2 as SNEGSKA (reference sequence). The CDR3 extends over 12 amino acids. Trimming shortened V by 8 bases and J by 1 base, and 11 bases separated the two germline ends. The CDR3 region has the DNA TGCAGTAAGGAAGAGTTCCAAGAGACCCAGTACTTC. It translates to CSKEEFQETQYF.